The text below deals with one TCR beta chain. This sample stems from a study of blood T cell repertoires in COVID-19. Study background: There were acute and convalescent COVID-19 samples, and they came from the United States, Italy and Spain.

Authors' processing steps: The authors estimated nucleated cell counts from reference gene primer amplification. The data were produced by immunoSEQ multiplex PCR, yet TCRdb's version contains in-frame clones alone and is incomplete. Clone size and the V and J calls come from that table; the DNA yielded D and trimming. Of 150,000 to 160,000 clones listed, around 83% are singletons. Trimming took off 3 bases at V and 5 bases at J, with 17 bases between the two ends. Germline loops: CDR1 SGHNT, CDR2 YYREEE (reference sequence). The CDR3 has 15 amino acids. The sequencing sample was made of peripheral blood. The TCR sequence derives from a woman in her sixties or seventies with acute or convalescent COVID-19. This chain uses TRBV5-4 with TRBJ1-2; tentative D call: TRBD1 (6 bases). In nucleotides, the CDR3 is TGTGCCAGCAGCTCTGGGGGACAAGCCTCATATGGCTACACCTTC. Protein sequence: CASSSGGQASYGYTF.